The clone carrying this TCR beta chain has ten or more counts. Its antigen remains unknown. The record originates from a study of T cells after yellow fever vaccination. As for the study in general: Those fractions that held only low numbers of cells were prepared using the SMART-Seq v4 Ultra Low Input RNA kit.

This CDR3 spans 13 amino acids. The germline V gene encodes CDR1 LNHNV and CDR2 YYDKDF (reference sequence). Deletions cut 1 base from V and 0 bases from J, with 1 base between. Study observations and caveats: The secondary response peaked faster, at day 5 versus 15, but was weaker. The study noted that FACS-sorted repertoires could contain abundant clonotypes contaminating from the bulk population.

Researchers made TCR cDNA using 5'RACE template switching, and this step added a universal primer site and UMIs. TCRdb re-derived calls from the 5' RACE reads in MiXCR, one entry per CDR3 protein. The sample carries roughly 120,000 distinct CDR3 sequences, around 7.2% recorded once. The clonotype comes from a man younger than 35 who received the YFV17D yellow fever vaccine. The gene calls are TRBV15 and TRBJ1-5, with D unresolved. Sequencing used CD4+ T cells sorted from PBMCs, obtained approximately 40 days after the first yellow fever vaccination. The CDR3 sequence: CATSRGSNQPQHF. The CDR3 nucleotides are TGTGCCACCAGCAGAGGTAGCAATCAGCCCCAGCATTTT.